The rows below give T cell receptor beta chains drawn from one sample of a study of cytomegalovirus exposure and HLA in healthy donors. Clones were read by immunoSEQ multiplex PCR, and TCRdb kept only the in-frame ones, dropping some. This sample has about 130,000 clones, with about 78% found just once. Sequenced: PBMCs. These receptors all stem from a female donor in good health and CMV-seronegative. Each CDR3 is given with its conserved first and last residue. A D gene is named only where the DNA matches it firmly. Size is omitted from some rows. Given values are once, few, many or a class for expanded clones.

len: 13
v_gene: TRBV29-1
abundance: .
d_gene: .
j_gene: TRBJ2-2
CDR3aa: CSVGPKNTGELFF
CDR3nt: TGCAGCGTTGGGCCGAAGAACACCGGGGAGCTGTTTTTT

len: 14
v_gene: TRBV5-4
abundance: once
d_gene: .
j_gene: TRBJ1-2
CDR3aa: CASSALTEDPGYTF
CDR3nt: TGTGCCAGCAGCGCCCTGACGGAGGACCCTGGCTACACCTTC

len: 12
v_gene: TRBV2
abundance: few
d_gene: .
j_gene: TRBJ1-1
CDR3aa: CASQNSGTEAFF
CDR3nt: TGTGCCAGCCAGAACAGCGGCACTGAAGCTTTCTTT

len: 13
v_gene: TRBV6-1
abundance: .
d_gene: .
j_gene: TRBJ1-1
CDR3aa: CATTPIMETEAFF
CDR3nt: TGTGCCACAACCCCGATTATGGAGACTGAAGCTTTCTTT

len: 17
v_gene: TRBV28
abundance: few
d_gene: .
j_gene: TRBJ1-2
CDR3aa: CASSPPNRPRRNYGYTF
CDR3nt: TGTGCCAGCAGTCCGCCTAACCGTCCGAGGCGTAACTATGGCTACACCTTC

len: 14
v_gene: TRBV11-3
abundance: .
d_gene: TRBD2
j_gene: TRBJ2-2
CDR3aa: CASSLSGITGELFF
CDR3nt: TGTGCCAGCAGCCTAAGCGGGATAACCGGGGAGCTGTTTTTT

len: 14
v_gene: TRBV5-1
abundance: .
d_gene: .
j_gene: TRBJ2-3
CDR3aa: CASRPQYGEDTQYF
CDR3nt: TGCGCCAGCCGCCCGCAATACGGTGAAGATACGCAGTATTTT

len: 14
v_gene: TRBV11-2
abundance: .
d_gene: .
j_gene: TRBJ2-1
CDR3aa: CASSLEASYNEQFF
CDR3nt: TGTGCCAGCAGCTTAGAGGCTTCCTACAATGAGCAGTTCTTC

len: 17
v_gene: TRBV4-1
abundance: .
d_gene: .
j_gene: TRBJ1-5
CDR3aa: CASSQDWRVSVDQPQHF
CDR3nt: TGCGCCAGCAGCCAAGATTGGAGGGTTTCGGTGGATCAGCCCCAGCATTTT

len: 15
v_gene: TRBV9
abundance: once
d_gene: .
j_gene: TRBJ1-1
CDR3aa: CASSVSNRFNTEAFF
CDR3nt: TGTGCCAGCAGCGTGTCCAACAGGTTTAACACTGAAGCTTTCTTT

len: 18
v_gene: TRBV19
abundance: .
d_gene: .
j_gene: TRBJ2-2
CDR3aa: CASSIARDWRSYVGELFF
CDR3nt: TGTGCCAGTAGTATAGCCCGGGACTGGAGGAGCTATGTCGGGGAGCTGTTTTTT

len: 18
v_gene: TRBV4-1
abundance: .
d_gene: TRBD2
j_gene: TRBJ2-1
CDR3aa: CASSQMGLAGGFGNEQFF
CDR3nt: TGCGCCAGCAGCCAAATGGGTTTAGCGGGAGGGTTCGGCAATGAGCAGTTCTTC

len: 17
v_gene: TRBV28
abundance: .
d_gene: TRBD1
j_gene: TRBJ2-2
CDR3aa: CASRGLRTGVNTGELFF
CDR3nt: TGTGCCAGCAGGGGTCTCAGGACAGGGGTAAACACCGGGGAGCTGTTTTTT

len: 16
v_gene: TRBV28
abundance: .
d_gene: .
j_gene: TRBJ1-2
CDR3aa: CASSRPDSNPNYGYTF
CDR3nt: TGTGCCAGCAGTCGTCCCGACAGTAACCCTAACTATGGCTACACCTTC

len: 15
v_gene: TRBV5-4
abundance: few
d_gene: TRBD2
j_gene: TRBJ2-5
CDR3aa: CASSLKLAGDETQYF
CDR3nt: TGTGCCAGCAGCTTAAAACTAGCGGGGGACGAGACCCAGTACTTC

len: 15
v_gene: TRBV4-3
abundance: .
d_gene: TRBD1
j_gene: TRBJ1-5
CDR3aa: CASSQGQGARQPQHF
CDR3nt: TGCGCCAGCAGCCAAGGACAGGGGGCTCGACAGCCCCAGCATTTT

len: 15
v_gene: TRBV7-7
abundance: .
d_gene: TRBD1
j_gene: TRBJ2-1
CDR3aa: CASSIDRGGCNEQFF
CDR3nt: TGTGCCAGCAGCATAGACAGGGGGGGTTGCAATGAGCAGTTCTTC

len: 16
v_gene: TRBV5-4
abundance: few
d_gene: .
j_gene: TRBJ2-7
CDR3aa: CASSFPGRDKPYEQYF
CDR3nt: TGTGCCAGCAGCTTTCCTGGCCGGGACAAACCCTACGAGCAGTACTTC

len: 19
v_gene: TRBV13
abundance: .
d_gene: TRBD1
j_gene: TRBJ2-2
CDR3aa: CASSPWNIEDRDRAGELFF
CDR3nt: TGTGCCAGCAGCCCCTGGAATATAGAAGACCGGGACAGGGCCGGGGAGCTGTTTTTT

len: 11
v_gene: TRBV7-9
abundance: .
d_gene: .
j_gene: TRBJ2-7
CDR3aa: CASSLNSEQYF
CDR3nt: TGTGCCAGCAGCTTAAACTCCGAGCAGTACTTC

len: 14
v_gene: TRBV7-9
abundance: once
d_gene: .
j_gene: TRBJ2-3
CDR3aa: CASSPGTLTDTQYF
CDR3nt: TGTGCCAGCAGTCCCGGGACTCTCACAGATACGCAGTATTTT

len: 15
v_gene: TRBV6-1
abundance: .
d_gene: .
j_gene: TRBJ2-6
CDR3aa: CASSEGAAGANVLTF
CDR3nt: TGTGCCAGCAGTGAAGGGGCCGCCGGGGCCAACGTCCTGACTTTC

len: 16
v_gene: TRBV7-2
abundance: few
d_gene: TRBD2
j_gene: TRBJ2-2
CDR3aa: CASSLQRGPNTGELFF
CDR3nt: TGTGCCAGCAGCTTACAGCGGGGGCCGAACACCGGGGAGCTGTTTTTT

len: 14
v_gene: TRBV7-3
abundance: .
d_gene: TRBD1
j_gene: TRBJ1-1
CDR3aa: CASSLGDSYTEAFF
CDR3nt: TGTGCCAGCAGCTTGGGGGACAGTTACACTGAAGCTTTCTTT

len: 13
v_gene: TRBV30
abundance: .
d_gene: .
j_gene: TRBJ2-5
CDR3aa: CAWTLGTRETQYF
CDR3nt: TGTGCCTGGACGTTGGGGACAAGAGAGACCCAGTACTTC

len: 18
v_gene: TRBV7-3
abundance: .
d_gene: TRBD2
j_gene: TRBJ2-1
CDR3aa: CASSPRTSGRARYNEQFF
CDR3nt: TGTGCCAGCAGCCCCAGGACTAGCGGGAGGGCCCGGTACAATGAGCAGTTCTTC

len: 14
v_gene: TRBV5-5
abundance: few
d_gene: .
j_gene: TRBJ1-2
CDR3aa: CASSLGSGGGGYTF
CDR3nt: TGTGCCAGCAGCTTGGGTTCGGGGGGAGGTGGCTACACCTTC

len: 15
v_gene: TRBV4-2
abundance: .
d_gene: .
j_gene: TRBJ2-2
CDR3aa: CASSHGQSNTGELFF
CDR3nt: TGTGCCAGCAGCCACGGACAGTCTAACACCGGGGAGCTGTTTTTT

len: 14
v_gene: TRBV28
abundance: .
d_gene: .
j_gene: TRBJ1-5
CDR3aa: CASSTGFSNQPQHF
CDR3nt: TGTGCCAGCAGTACAGGATTTAGCAATCAGCCCCAGCATTTT

len: 15
v_gene: TRBV9
abundance: .
d_gene: TRBD1
j_gene: TRBJ1-5
CDR3aa: CASSVDGQGNQPQHF
CDR3nt: TGTGCCAGCAGCGTAGATGGACAGGGGAATCAGCCCCAGCATTTT

len: 14
v_gene: TRBV19
abundance: .
d_gene: TRBD2
j_gene: TRBJ2-3
CDR3aa: CAANQREVTDTQYF
CDR3nt: TGTGCCGCCAACCAGCGGGAGGTGACAGATACGCAGTATTTT

len: 15
v_gene: TRBV4-3
abundance: .
d_gene: .
j_gene: TRBJ1-1
CDR3aa: CASSQDPQGITEAFF
CDR3nt: TGCGCCAGCAGCCAAGACCCCCAGGGTATCACTGAAGCTTTCTTT

len: 13
v_gene: TRBV27
abundance: .
d_gene: TRBD1
j_gene: TRBJ2-7
CDR3aa: CASSSQTGREQYF
CDR3nt: TGTGCCAGCAGTTCCCAGACAGGGCGCGAGCAGTACTTC

len: 13
v_gene: TRBV7-2
abundance: .
d_gene: .
j_gene: TRBJ1-2
CDR3aa: CASSPQAIYGYTF
CDR3nt: TGTGCCAGCAGCCCACAGGCGATCTATGGCTACACCTTC

len: 12
v_gene: TRBV19
abundance: few
d_gene: .
j_gene: TRBJ2-7
CDR3aa: CASTFGTYEQYF
CDR3nt: TGTGCCAGTACTTTCGGGACCTACGAGCAGTACTTC

len: 18
v_gene: TRBV5-8
abundance: .
d_gene: TRBD1
j_gene: TRBJ1-1
CDR3aa: CASSPSPGTVEPKLEAFF
CDR3nt: TGTGCCAGCAGCCCCTCGCCTGGGACAGTAGAACCCAAACTTGAAGCTTTCTTT

len: 15
v_gene: TRBV4-2
abundance: .
d_gene: .
j_gene: TRBJ2-2
CDR3aa: CASSQEGTPRGELFF
CDR3nt: TGTGCCAGCAGCCAAGAAGGGACTCCCAGGGGGGAGCTGTTTTTT

len: 12
v_gene: TRBV19
abundance: .
d_gene: .
j_gene: TRBJ1-5
CDR3aa: CASSIGNQPQHF
CDR3nt: TGTGCCAGTAGTATCGGCAATCAGCCCCAGCATTTT

len: 15
v_gene: TRBV9
abundance: few
d_gene: .
j_gene: TRBJ2-7
CDR3aa: CASSVEGAITDEQYF
CDR3nt: TGTGCCAGCAGCGTAGAAGGGGCAATCACGGACGAGCAGTACTTC

len: 15
v_gene: TRBV6-6
abundance: .
d_gene: TRBD1
j_gene: TRBJ1-6
CDR3aa: CASSLTGTENSPLHF
CDR3nt: TGTGCCAGCAGTTTGACCGGGACAGAGAATTCACCCCTTCACTTT

len: 15
v_gene: TRBV4-1
abundance: .
d_gene: TRBD1
j_gene: TRBJ1-2
CDR3aa: CASSHDRGQDYGYTF
CDR3nt: TGCGCCAGCAGCCACGACAGGGGGCAGGACTATGGCTACACCTTC

len: 14
v_gene: TRBV7-9
abundance: .
d_gene: .
j_gene: TRBJ2-7
CDR3aa: CASSLEGHSYEQYF
CDR3nt: TGTGCCAGCAGCTTAGAGGGACACTCCTACGAGCAGTACTTC

len: 15
v_gene: TRBV6-1
abundance: .
d_gene: .
j_gene: TRBJ1-1
CDR3aa: CASARGTSVGTEAFF
CDR3nt: TGTGCCAGCGCGAGAGGGACATCGGTGGGCACTGAAGCTTTCTTT